The 6 T cell receptor beta chains below come from one sample, sequenced in a study of molecular identifiers for immune sequencing clone quantification. TCRdb re-called the PCR reads with MiXCR, one entry per CDR3 protein. The sample lists fewer than 100,000 distinct CDR3 sequences; roughly a fifth were seen once. Sequencing input: naive CD8+ T cells from blood, with Jurkat cell RNA spiked in. Subset of the sample: FACS-sorted CD8+CD4-CCR7+CD45RA+ naive T cells. These receptors were taken from a human donor in good health. Some libraries in this study had Jurkat cell RNA spiked in.

Comments on this clonotype: Being one base from a much bigger clone, this may be a read error. The chain uses TRBV11-2 and TRBJ2-5; TRBD2 matches 7 bases. This CDR3 has 17 amino acids. Germline lookup yields CDR1 SGHAT and CDR2 FQNNGV. The CDR3 DNA reads TGTGCCTGCAGTACCGGCTGGGGCGGGAGTCCCCAAGAGACCCAGTACTTC. This codes for CACSTGWGGSPQETQYF.

This rearrangement joins TRBV20-1 to TRBJ1-6; D possibly corresponds to TRBD1 (5 bases). Trimming took 5 bases from V and 7 from J, leaving 21 bases between them. CDR1 and CDR2 (germline): DFQATT, SNEGSKA (reference sequence). This CDR3 comprises 16 residues. The CDR3 DNA follows: TGCAGTGCTGGACCGGGACCCAACTTAGCGAATTCACCCCTCCACTTT. Its translation: CSAGPGPNLANSPLHF.

This clonotype was found a few times. The chain uses TRBV9 and TRBJ2-3, with 13 nucleotides matching TRBD2. The germline V gene has CDR1 SGDLS and CDR2 YYNGEE. The CDR3 runs 18 residues. Trimming at V came to 0 bases and at J to 6 bases, leaving 10 bases not matched to a gene. CDR3 protein: CASSVDDGLAGVYDTQYF. The CDR3 DNA reads TGTGCCAGCAGCGTAGATGACGGACTAGCGGGAGTCTATGATACGCAGTATTTT.

This chain connects TRBV7-8 to TRBJ1-6; maybe TRBD1 (5 bases). V was shortened by 2 bases and J by 7 bases, with 21 bases between the two germline ends. The germline gives CDR1 SGHVS, CDR2 FQNEAQ. CDR3 length: 18 residues. The CDR3 DNA reads TGTGCCAGCAGCTTATATTGGGGAGGGGAGAGTAGGAATTCACCCCTCCACTTT. It encodes CASSLYWGGESRNSPLHF.

This sequence joins TRBV28 and TRBJ2-3; D may correspond to TRBD1 or TRBD2 (5 bases each). Deletions cut 8 bases from V and 0 bases from J, with 6 bases between. The germline gives CDR1 MDHEN, CDR2 SYDVKM. CDR3 length: 12 amino acids. The CDR3: CASRDSTDTQYF. CDR3 sequence (DNA): TGTGCCAGCCGGGACAGCACAGATACGCAGTATTTT.

This chain connects TRBV12-3 or TRBV12-4 to TRBJ1-2; D is possibly TRBD1 (6 bases). This CDR3 contains 11 residues. The CDR3 region has the DNA TGTGTCTCCCGGGACATCTATGGCTACACCTTC. This codes for CVSRDIYGYTF.